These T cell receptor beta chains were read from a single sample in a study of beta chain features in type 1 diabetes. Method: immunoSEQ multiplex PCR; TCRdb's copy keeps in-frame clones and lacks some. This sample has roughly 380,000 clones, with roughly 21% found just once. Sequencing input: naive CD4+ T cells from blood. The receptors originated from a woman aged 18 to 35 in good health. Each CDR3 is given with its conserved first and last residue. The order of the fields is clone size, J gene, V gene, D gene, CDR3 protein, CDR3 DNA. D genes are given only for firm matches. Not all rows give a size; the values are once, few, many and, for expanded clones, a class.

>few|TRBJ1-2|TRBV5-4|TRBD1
CASSGDSGAHYGYTF
TGTGCCAGCAGCGGGGACAGTGGGGCTCACTATGGCTACACCTTC
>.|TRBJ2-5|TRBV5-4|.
CASTSRGGQETQYF
TGTGCCAGCACCTCTAGGGGGGGGCAAGAGACCCAGTACTTC
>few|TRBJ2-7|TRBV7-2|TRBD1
CASSKQGAYEQYF
TGTGCCAGCAGCAAACAGGGGGCATACGAGCAGTACTTC
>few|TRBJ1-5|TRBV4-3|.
CASSQDKAGYQPQHF
TGCGCCAGCAGCCAAGATAAGGCAGGCTATCAGCCCCAGCATTTT
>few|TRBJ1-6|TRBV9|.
CASSVGRTVNSPLHF
TGTGCCAGCAGCGTAGGCAGAACAGTCAATTCACCCCTCCACTTT
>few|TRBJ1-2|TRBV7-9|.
CASSLDFTRGYTF
TGTGCCAGCAGCTTAGACTTTACGAGAGGCTACACCTTC
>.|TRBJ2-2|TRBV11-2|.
CASSYPAGTGELFF
TGTGCCAGCAGCTATCCAGCGGGCACCGGGGAGCTGTTTTTT
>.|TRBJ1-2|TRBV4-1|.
CASSQAVDGYTF
TGCGCCAGCAGCCAAGCAGTCGATGGCTACACCTTC
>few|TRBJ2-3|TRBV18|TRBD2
CASSPPTSGGPDTQYF
TGTGCCAGCTCACCCCCGACTAGCGGGGGGCCGGATACGCAGTATTTT
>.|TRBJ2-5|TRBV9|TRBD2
CASSYSGGREETQYF
TGTGCCAGCTCATATAGCGGGGGGAGGGAGGAGACCCAGTACTTC
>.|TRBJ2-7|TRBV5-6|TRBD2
CASRGSGRAPEQYF
TGTGCCAGCAGAGGGAGCGGGAGGGCCCCCGAGCAGTACTTC
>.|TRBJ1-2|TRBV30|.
CAWKRGNYGYTF
TGTGCCTGGAAGAGGGGGAACTATGGCTACACCTTC
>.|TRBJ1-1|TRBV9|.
CASSVEGNTEAFF
TGTGCCAGCAGTGTGGAGGGGAACACTGAAGCTTTCTTT
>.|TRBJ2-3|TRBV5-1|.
CASSLTTGGLSTDTQYF
TGCGCCAGCAGCTTGACGACCGGAGGACTTAGCACAGATACGCAGTATTTT
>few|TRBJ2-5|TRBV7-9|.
CASRPGGSKETQYF
TGTGCCAGCAGACCAGGTGGATCCAAAGAGACCCAGTACTTC
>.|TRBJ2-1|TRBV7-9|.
CASRTNIGTGPPGEQFF
TGTGCCAGCAGGACTAACATTGGGACTGGCCCTCCTGGCGAGCAGTTCTTC
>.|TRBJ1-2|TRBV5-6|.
CASSLDPQGGYGYTF
TGTGCCAGCAGCTTGGACCCCCAGGGAGGCTATGGCTACACCTTC
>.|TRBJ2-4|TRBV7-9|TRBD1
CATGTGMYIQYF
TGTGCCACCGGGACAGGGATGTACATTCAGTACTTC
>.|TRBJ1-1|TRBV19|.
CASSRLRNTEAFF
TGTGCCAGTAGTAGGTTGAGGAACACTGAAGCTTTCTTT
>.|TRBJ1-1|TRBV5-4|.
CASSYGVSEAFF
TGTGCCAGCAGCTACGGAGTATCTGAAGCTTTCTTT
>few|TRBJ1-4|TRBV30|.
CAWRLNEKLFF
TGTGCCTGGAGGCTAAATGAAAAACTGTTTTTT
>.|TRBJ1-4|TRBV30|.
CAWSVLGPGEKLFF
TGTGCCTGGAGTGTACTAGGCCCTGGGGAAAAACTGTTTTTT
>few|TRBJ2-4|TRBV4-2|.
CASSQDARVNAKNIQYF
TGTGCCAGCAGCCAAGATGCGAGGGTGAATGCCAAAAACATTCAGTACTTC
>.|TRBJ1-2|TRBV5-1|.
CASTQDPLANYGYTF
TGCGCCAGCACACAGGACCCCTTAGCTAACTATGGCTACACCTTC
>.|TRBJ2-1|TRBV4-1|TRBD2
CASSQETLRTSGSFEQFF
TGCGCCAGCAGCCAGGAAACACTGAGGACTAGCGGGAGTTTCGAGCAGTTCTTC
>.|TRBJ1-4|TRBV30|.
CARGSGEKLFF
TGTGCCCGGGGTTCGGGAGAAAAACTGTTTTTT
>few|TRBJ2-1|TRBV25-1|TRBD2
CASSEGGGRANEQFF
TGTGCCAGCAGTGAAGGAGGCGGGAGGGCCAATGAGCAGTTCTTC
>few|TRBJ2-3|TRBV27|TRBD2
CASSFSTSGRDDTQYF
TGTGCCAGCAGTTTTTCGACTAGCGGGAGGGACGATACGCAGTATTTT
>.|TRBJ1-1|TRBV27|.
CASSFRENTEAFF
TGTGCCAGCAGTTTTCGAGAGAACACTGAAGCTTTCTTT
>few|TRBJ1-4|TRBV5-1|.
CASSLSPQGEKLFF
TGCGCCAGCAGCTTGTCCCCGCAGGGTGAAAAACTGTTTTTT
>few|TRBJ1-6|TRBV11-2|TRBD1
CASSWGRDRSYNSPLHF
TGTGCCAGCAGCTGGGGACGGGACAGGTCCTATAATTCACCCCTCCACTTT
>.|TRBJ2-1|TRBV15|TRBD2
CATSRGLAGYNEQFF
TGTGCCACCAGCAGAGGACTAGCGGGTTACAATGAGCAGTTCTTC
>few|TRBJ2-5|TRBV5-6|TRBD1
CASSQWDRGTTIQETQYF
TGTGCCAGCAGCCAATGGGACAGGGGGACAACTATACAAGAGACCCAGTACTTC
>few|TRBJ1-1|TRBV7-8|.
CASSLARVNTEAFF
TGTGCCAGCAGCTTAGCTAGAGTGAACACTGAAGCTTTCTTT
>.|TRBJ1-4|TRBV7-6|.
CASSLVGGNSEKLFF
TGTGCCAGCAGCTTAGTAGGAGGGAATAGCGAAAAACTGTTTTTT
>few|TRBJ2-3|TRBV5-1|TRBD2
CASSLFVSGSSTDTQYF
TGCGCCAGCAGCTTGTTCGTTAGCGGGTCCAGCACAGATACGCAGTATTTT
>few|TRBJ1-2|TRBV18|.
CASSPDTSYGYTF
TGTGCCAGCTCACCAGACACGTCCTATGGCTACACCTTC
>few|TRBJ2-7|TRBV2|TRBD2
CASSKRTSGYEQYF
TGTGCCAGCAGTAAAAGGACTAGCGGGTACGAGCAGTACTTC
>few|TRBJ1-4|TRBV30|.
CAWSGPAGEKLFF
TGTGCCTGGAGTGGTCCCGCGGGTGAAAAACTGTTTTTT
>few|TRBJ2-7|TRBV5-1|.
CASSLGLTGYEQYF
TGCGCCAGCAGCTTGGGCCTGACAGGTTACGAGCAGTACTTC
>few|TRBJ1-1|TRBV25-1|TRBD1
CASSARPGQPTEAFF
TGTGCCAGCAGTGCCCGACCGGGACAGCCTACTGAAGCTTTCTTT
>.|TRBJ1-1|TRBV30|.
CAWSVQQNTEAFF
TGTGCCTGGAGTGTACAGCAGAACACTGAAGCTTTCTTT
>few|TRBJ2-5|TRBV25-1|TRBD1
CASSVWGRGPEETQYF
TGTGCCAGCAGTGTGTGGGGCAGGGGGCCGGAAGAGACCCAGTACTTC
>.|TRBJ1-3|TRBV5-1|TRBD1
CASGQGSTGNTIYF
TGCGCCAGCGGACAGGGGTCGACTGGAAACACCATATATTTT
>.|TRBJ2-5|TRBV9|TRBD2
CASSGDRLAGYQETQYF
TGTGCCAGCAGCGGCGACCGACTAGCGGGTTACCAAGAGACCCAGTACTTC
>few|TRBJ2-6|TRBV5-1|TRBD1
CVGPRGQGANVLTF
TGCGTTGGGCCCAGGGGGCAAGGGGCCAACGTCCTGACTTTC
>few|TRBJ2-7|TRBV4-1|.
CASSQDQSGDEQYF
TGCGCCAGCAGCCAAGATCAATCCGGAGACGAGCAGTACTTC
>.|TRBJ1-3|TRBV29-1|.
CSMRGLRPIGNTIYF
TGCAGCATGCGGGGCTTACGCCCCATAGGAAACACCATATATTTT
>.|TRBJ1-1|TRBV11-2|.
CASSPLPGRYTEAFF
TGTGCCAGCAGCCCCTTACCGGGTAGGTACACTGAAGCTTTCTTT
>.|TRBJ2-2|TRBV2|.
CASSEQRQITGELFF
TGTGCCAGCAGTGAACAGCGGCAGATCACCGGGGAGCTGTTTTTT
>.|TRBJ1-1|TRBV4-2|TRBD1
CASSQQPGQAFTEAFF
TGTGCCAGCAGCCAACAACCGGGACAGGCCTTCACTGAAGCTTTCTTT
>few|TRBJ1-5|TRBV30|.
CACQGYSNQPQHF
TGTGCCTGCCAGGGGTATAGCAATCAGCCCCAGCATTTT
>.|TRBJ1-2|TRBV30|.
CAWSVAGGYTF
TGTGCCTGGAGTGTGGCGGGAGGCTACACCTTC
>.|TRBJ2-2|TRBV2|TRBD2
CASSLGRGTGELFF
TGTGCCAGCAGTCTCGGGAGGGGTACCGGGGAGCTGTTTTTT
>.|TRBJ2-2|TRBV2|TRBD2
CASSSRLAGGEGELFF
TGTGCCAGCAGTTCAAGACTAGCGGGGGGCGAGGGGGAGCTGTTTTTT
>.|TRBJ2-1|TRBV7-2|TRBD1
CASSSRPGQPWDEQFF
TGTGCCAGCAGCTCCCGCCCGGGACAGCCCTGGGATGAGCAGTTCTTC
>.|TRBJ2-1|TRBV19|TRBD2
CASKTSENEQFF
TGTGCCAGTAAGACTAGCGAGAATGAGCAGTTCTTC